This entry features one TCR beta chain sequence. Its antigen remains unknown. The PCR contained 60 Vbeta and 13 Jbeta primers. Assay: immunoSEQ multiplex PCR; the TCRdb copy retains only in-frame clones and omits some. The table lists approximately 170,000 clones, around 80% of them singletons. The trim removed 2 bases at V and 2 bases at J, leaving 13 bases unmatched. Germline CDR1 PRHDT, CDR2 FYEKMQ (reference sequence). This CDR3 is built from 19 residues. This record comes from a study of cytomegalovirus exposure and HLA in healthy donors. Regarding the study as a whole: Later analysis placed DRB1 highest and HLA-C lowest in TCR association rates, which differed by HLA locus. Whilst most TCR sequences proved rare, a subset of public TCRs occurred across many donors.

This chain connects TRBV13 to TRBJ2-3, with 10 bases that match TRBD2. The receptor was derived from a man aged 35 to 55 in good health and CMV-seronegative. Material for sequencing was PBMCs. The chain's CDR3 is CASSLNTLFGLAVTDTQYF. As DNA, the CDR3 is TGTGCCAGCAGCTTAAATACCCTCTTCGGACTAGCGGTCACAGATACGCAGTATTTT.